Each of the 13 T cell receptor beta chains below was sequenced from the same sample in a study of cytomegalovirus exposure and HLA in healthy donors. Repertoires were generated with immunoSEQ multiplex PCR, while TCRdb's copy carries only in-frame clones and drops some. The sample has 120,000 to 150,000 clones, 70% to 90% seen once; the top ten hold roughly 7.7%. The specimen sequenced was PBMCs. These receptors were collected from a woman under 30 in good health and CMV-seropositive.

This clone was counted a few times. The chain combines TRBV19 with TRBJ1-2, with D unresolved. V gave up 3 bases and J gave up 4 bases, with 15 bases separating them. CDR3 length equals 15 residues. The germline V gene has CDR1 LNHDA and CDR2 SQIVND (reference sequence). Written as DNA, the CDR3 is TGTGCCAGTAGTATCGTGGCAGGAACTCCCTATGGCTACACCTTC. Its translation is CASSIVAGTPYGYTF.

The chain employs TRBV7-9 and TRBJ2-3; 10 bases align to TRBD1. V shed 6 bases, J shed 5 bases, and the junction held 8 bases outside the gene matches. The germline V gene has CDR1 SEHNR and CDR2 FQNEAQ (reference sequence). This CDR3 has 15 amino acids. The CDR3 DNA follows: TGTGCCAGCAGGGGAAGACAGGGGGCAGGAGATACGCAGTATTTT. This encodes CASRGRQGAGDTQYF.

The V gene is TRBV5-1, the J gene TRBJ1-1; 7 nucleotides line up with TRBD1. Trimming took 7 bases from V and 0 from J; bases not matched to a gene: 15. CDR1 is SGHRS and CDR2 is YFSETQ in the germline V gene. The CDR3 is 17 residues long. This CDR3 is CASARQGPPAMNTEAFF. DNA of the CDR3: TGCGCCAGCGCCCGACAGGGACCCCCAGCCATGAACACTGAAGCTTTCTTT.

In this sample, this clone turned up once. The chain is built from TRBV5-6 and TRBJ2-7, with D uncertain. The germline CDR1 and CDR2 sequences are SGHDT and YYEEEE. Trimming took 0 bases from V and 2 from J, leaving 6 bases between them. The CDR3 totals 13 residues. The CDR3 is CASSLDTPYEQYF. The CDR3 nucleotides read TGTGCCAGCAGCTTGGACACCCCCTACGAGCAGTACTTC.

V gene TRBV5-1 combines with J gene TRBJ2-3; TRBD2 agrees at 13 bases. This CDR3 is 17 amino acids long. Germline V gives CDR1 SGHRS, CDR2 YFSETQ. Unmatched junction bases numbered 4, after V lost 0 bases and J lost 3 bases. CDR3 residues: CASSLGTSGRLTDTQYF. Here the CDR3 DNA reads TGCGCCAGCAGCTTGGGGACTAGCGGGAGACTGACAGATACGCAGTATTTT.

V is TRBV30 and J is TRBJ1-4; 7 bases line up with TRBD1. The CDR3 sequence is 15 residues long. CDR1 GTSNPN and CDR2 SVGIG come from the germline V gene (reference sequence). V lost 3 bases, J lost 8 bases, and 12 bases stayed unmatched. In DNA, the CDR3 is TGTGCCTGGAGGGAACAGGGGCCGTTGAGGGAAAAACTGTTTTTT. This gives the protein CAWREQGPLREKLFF.

This chain uses TRBV5-1 with TRBJ2-1, with TRBD2 matching over 7 bases. This CDR3 region has 16 residues. CDR1 is SGHRS and CDR2 is YFSETQ in the germline V gene. V lost 4 bases, J lost 9 bases, and 16 bases stayed unmatched. Here the CDR3 reads CASSLGLVRGPGEQFF. The CDR3 region has the DNA TGCGCCAGCAGCCTAGGACTAGTGAGAGGTCCAGGTGAGCAGTTCTTC.

This sequence joins TRBV5-6 and TRBJ2-7; D is ambiguous. Germline-derived CDR1 and CDR2 are SGHDT and YYEEEE. CDR3 size: 14 residues. The V end was cut by 4 bases, the J end by 3 bases, with 14 bases between. The CDR3 DNA sequence: TGTGCCAGCAGCCAGCTAACTAACAACTACGAGCAGTACTTC. As protein: CASSQLTNNYEQYF.

The V gene is TRBV28, the J gene TRBJ2-3; 10 bases fit TRBD2. Losses at the gene ends were 5 bases for V and 3 bases for J; bases not matched to a gene: 8. CDR1 MDHEN and CDR2 SYDVKM come from the germline V gene. The CDR3 loop spans 16 amino acids. CDR3 amino acids: CASSAQRGGRTDTQYF. CDR3 nucleotide sequence: TGTGCCAGCAGTGCCCAGCGGGGGGGCAGGACAGATACGCAGTATTTT. The whole variable domain, remainder taken from reference TRBV28 and TRBJ2-3, is DVKVTQSSRYLVKRTGEKVFLECVQDMDHENMFWYRQDPGLGLRLIYFSYDVKMKEKGDIPEGYSVSREKKERFSLILESASTNQTSMYLCASSAQRGGRTDTQYFGPGTRLTVL.

The chain recombines TRBV27 with TRBJ2-1; D unclear. From germline, CDR1 is MNHEY and CDR2 SMNVEV (reference sequence). This CDR3 is built from 12 residues. V was cut by 2 bases and J by 9 bases, with 8 bases left in between. CDR3 loop: CASSLLGAEQFF. In DNA form, the CDR3 reads TGTGCCAGCAGTTTACTCGGTGCTGAGCAGTTCTTC.

The rearrangement uses TRBV27 and TRBJ1-4, with 7 bases fitting TRBD1. The junction had 5 bases not matched to a gene; V was cut back by 3 bases and J by 7 bases. CDR3 length: 14 residues. Germline V gene sequence: CDR1 MNHEY, CDR2 SMNVEV (reference sequence). The CDR3 DNA is TGTGCCAGCAGTTTCACAGGGGATGGTGAAAAACTGTTTTTT. This translates into CASSFTGDGEKLFF.

V gene TRBV15 combines with J gene TRBJ2-4, with no clear D. Germline V lookup: CDR1 LNHNV, CDR2 YYDKDF (reference sequence). V shed 0 bases and J shed 10 bases, with 10 bases lying between them. The CDR3 sequence is 13 residues long. In DNA, the CDR3 is TGTGCCACCAGCAGAGACCCGCGAGAGATTCAGTACTTC. It yields the protein CATSRDPREIQYF.

The rearrangement joins TRBV6-6 to TRBJ1-1, with unresolved D. The V gene lost 10 bases and the J gene lost 1 base, with 13 bases spanning the gap. The CDR3 is made up of 13 amino acids. Germline V lookup: CDR1 MNHNY, CDR2 SVGAGI (reference sequence). DNA for the CDR3: TGTGCCACCACCCTAGCCCGGAACACTGAAGCTTTCTTT. It specifies CATTLARNTEAFF.